This TCR beta chain was observed in a study of T cell responses to AZD1222 COVID-19 vaccine. Study-level points and caveats: There were mostly white British donors and more females than males, and clonal diversity was possibly underestimated.

The sample holds one count of this clone. Antigen unknown. V lost 4 bases and J lost 5, with 10 bases in between. CDR3 size: 13 residues. Germline-derived CDR1 and CDR2 are SGHDT and YYEEEE. Using immunoSEQ multiplex PCR, the repertoire was profiled, and TCRdb retains in-frame clones only, with some absent. Of 95,000 to 130,000 clones listed, 80% to 90% are singletons. The V and J genes are TRBV5-6 and TRBJ2-1; the D is unclear. The clonotype comes from an adult in good health. The sequencing used peripheral blood, collected on day 0 of MenACWY control vaccination. The CDR3, as DNA: TGTGCCAGCAGCCCCCCGGGTAACAATGAGCAGTTCTTC. Translated, it gives CASSPPGNNEQFF.